This T cell receptor beta chain was sequenced in a study of T cell responses to AZD1222 COVID-19 vaccine. Concerning this clone: Its antigen is still unknown.

CDR1 is MNHEY, CDR2 SVGAGI, per germline. The CDR3 has 13 residues. J gave up 6 bases and V 6 bases, and 7 bases lay outside the gene matches. Study-level results: Variant regions that are unmutated are reportedly the target of nearly half of spike-specific TCRs. Spike-wide vaccine-associated CD4 TCRs dominated at 160-218 and 743-854. Donors, mostly white British, included more females; clonal diversity was possibly underestimated.

Repertoires were generated with immunoSEQ multiplex PCR, while TCRdb's copy carries only in-frame clones and drops some. The data contain about 150,000 clones, under 95% of them seen just once; the ten biggest clones take up 5%. This sample comprised peripheral blood, obtained on day 0 of AZD1222 vaccination. The source of this sequence is an adult in good health. The chain recombines TRBV6-5 with TRBJ1-2; TRBD1 aligns across 7 bases. The CDR3 DNA reads TGTGCCAGCAGGCCCCGGACAGGCGATGGCTACACCTTC. Its translation: CASRPRTGDGYTF.